This T cell receptor beta chain appears in the sequencing data of a study of T cells in Graves' hyperthyroidism and ophthalmopathy (dated by TCRdb to the late 2010s). For context, the study as a whole: Peripheral blood samples were taken at initial diagnosis, before any treatment was given. TCR V-J signatures able to tell the groups apart were searched for in a discovery cohort of approximately 95 patients, of whom 43 had Graves' ophthalmopathy and 57 had stable Graves' hyperthyroidism. An independent validation cohort of about 20 hyperthyroidism patients and 17 patients who later progressed to ophthalmopathy tested prospective prediction of ophthalmopathy. For training and testing, the 80 to 100 patients in the discovery cohort were randomly divided in a 7:3 ratio. Thyroid tissue and blood T-cell repertoires from about six Graves' hyperthyroidism patients were also compared in the study. Following sampling, methimazole starting at 30 mg daily was given to hyperthyroidism patients, and high-dose intravenous methylprednisolone was given to ophthalmopathy patients. According to the paper, TCR Vbeta CDR3 sequencing was carried out on approximately 140 peripheral blood samples, which came from under 50 ophthalmopathy, fewer than 80 hyperthyroidism and roughly 17 progressor patients. Summary of the overall study and its limitations: In validation, the model predicted progression to ophthalmopathy with roughly 70% sensitivity and roughly 75% specificity, a median of approximately 6.5 months before onset. No statistical method was used to fix the sample size in advance, and group allocation was not hidden from the investigators. A model built on a 13 V-J signature distinguished ophthalmopathy from stable hyperthyroidism, reaching about 88% sensitivity and around 81% specificity in cross-validation and 80%/75% in testing. Most expanded thyroid clonotypes (frequency above 0.001) were also detected in blood, suggesting blood repertoires may reflect thyroid immune responses.

The TCR beta CDR3 regions were amplified from RNA transcripts. For the first round of RT-PCR on the TCR CDR3, the HTBI primer set was used together with the Qiagen OneStep RT-PCR kit. The libraries were constructed in a second round of multiplex PCR and then size-selected and purified. The libraries were sequenced on an Illumina HiSeq2000 using paired-end 100 bp reads. The source study handled its data this way. SOAPnuke was used to process the raw data, removing reads that contained adapters or uncalled bases, had a mean Phred below 15, or lacked an exact match to the constant primer or identifier. High-quality paired reads were merged using COPE v1.2.5, and each unique nucleotide sequence was defined as a clonotype. MiTCR v1.1 was used to align clonotypes to the IMGT TRBV, TRBD and TRBJ reference segments. The analysis included only V-J combinations with a frequency above 0.0001, which together covered 99% to 99.2% of the repertoires. A TCS score was defined as the ratio between F50 (clonal expansion) and ExV (chaos), using BLOSUM62-based TCRdist between CDR3 peptides within each V-J. Welch's t-statistics and random forest reduced around 550 V-J features to under 15, which were used in a naive Bayes classifier (R e1071). TCRdb cleaned the public reads at Q25 with fastp, built clones with MiXCR and kept in-frame beta chains. When rows share a CDR3 protein, they turn into one entry using the most common DNA and genes. Here the V and J calls rest on TCRdb's processing, not on the authors' analysis. The sample contains about 420,000 distinct CDR3 sequences, 12% to 15% of them found a single time. The ten largest clones take up roughly 4.8% of the sample.

Stable Graves' hyperthyroidism was defined as the absence of progression to ophthalmopathy over 18 months of follow-up. Hyperthyroidism patients were newly diagnosed, with disease duration under 2 months, and aged 18 to 65 years. Patients with uncontrolled infections, other autoimmune diseases, pregnancy or lactation were excluded. Diagnoses were established on the basis of clinical symptoms, serum thyroxine and TRAb, thyroid ultrasound, and orbital computed tomography. PBMCs were separated from roughly 9.6 ml of fresh peripheral blood using Ficoll-Paque density gradient centrifugation. Total RNA was extracted using Trizol reagent, and RNA quality was assessed on an Agilent 2100 Bioanalyzer. As for this clonotype: Which antigen it targets is not known. Per-base quality was not reported, and no clone a single base away is much larger than it.

From a lookup of the germline V gene (reference sequence), CDR1 and CDR2 are DFQATT and SNEGSKA. The CDR3 spans 13 residues, from the cysteine through the phenylalanine. Only the CDR3 DNA is retained, 39 bases long and in frame from the first base. The chain was built from TRBV20-1 and TRBJ2-1; matching of 5 bases hints at TRBD1 as the D gene. TRBJ2-7 matches the DNA end more closely, so the J call is doubtful. The sequencing sample was made of blood. The TCR originated in a woman aged 18 to 35 with Graves' hyperthyroidism. The DNA is as follows: TGCAGTGCTTCGACAGAAGCCTACAATGAGCAGTACTTC. The encoded protein is CSASTEAYNEQYF.